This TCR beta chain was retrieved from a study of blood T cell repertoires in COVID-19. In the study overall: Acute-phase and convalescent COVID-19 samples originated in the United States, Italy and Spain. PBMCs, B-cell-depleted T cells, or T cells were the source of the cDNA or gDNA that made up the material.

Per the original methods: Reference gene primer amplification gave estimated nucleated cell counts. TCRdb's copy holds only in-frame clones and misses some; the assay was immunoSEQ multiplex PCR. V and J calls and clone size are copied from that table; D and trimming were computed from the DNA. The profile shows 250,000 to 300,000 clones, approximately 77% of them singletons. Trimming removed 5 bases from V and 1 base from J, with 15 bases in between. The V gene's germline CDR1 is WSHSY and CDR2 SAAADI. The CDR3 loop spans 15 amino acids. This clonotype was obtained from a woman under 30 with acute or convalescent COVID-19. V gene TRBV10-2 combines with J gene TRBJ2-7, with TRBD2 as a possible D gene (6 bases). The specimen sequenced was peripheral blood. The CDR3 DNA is TGCGCCAGCAGTCTTTCCCCGGGGAGGTCCTACGAGCAGTACTTC. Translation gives CASSLSPGRSYEQYF.